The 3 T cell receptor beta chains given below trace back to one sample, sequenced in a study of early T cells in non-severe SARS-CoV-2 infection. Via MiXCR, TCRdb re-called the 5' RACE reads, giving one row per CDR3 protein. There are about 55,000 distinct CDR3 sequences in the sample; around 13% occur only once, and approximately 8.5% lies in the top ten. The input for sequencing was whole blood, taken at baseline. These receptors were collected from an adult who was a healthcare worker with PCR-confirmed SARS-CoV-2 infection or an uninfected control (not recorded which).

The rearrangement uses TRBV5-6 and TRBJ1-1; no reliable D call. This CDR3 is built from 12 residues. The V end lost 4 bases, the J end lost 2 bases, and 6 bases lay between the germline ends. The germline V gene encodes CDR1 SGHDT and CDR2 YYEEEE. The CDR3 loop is CASSPRNTEAFF. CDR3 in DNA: TGTGCCAGCAGCCCCCGAAACACTGAAGCTTTCTTT.

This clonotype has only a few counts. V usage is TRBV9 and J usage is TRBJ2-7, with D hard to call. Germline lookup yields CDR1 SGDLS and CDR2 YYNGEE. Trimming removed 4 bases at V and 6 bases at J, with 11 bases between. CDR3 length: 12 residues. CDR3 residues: CASSTAETEQYF. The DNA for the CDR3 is TGTGCCAGCAGCACGGCGGAGACCGAGCAGTACTTC.

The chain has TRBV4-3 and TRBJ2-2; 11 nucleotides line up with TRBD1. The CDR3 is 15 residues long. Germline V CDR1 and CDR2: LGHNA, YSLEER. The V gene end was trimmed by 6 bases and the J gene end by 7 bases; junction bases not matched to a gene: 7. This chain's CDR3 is CASSLGQGGIGELFF. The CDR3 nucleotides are TGCGCCAGCAGTCTGGGACAGGGGGGAATCGGGGAGCTGTTTTTT.